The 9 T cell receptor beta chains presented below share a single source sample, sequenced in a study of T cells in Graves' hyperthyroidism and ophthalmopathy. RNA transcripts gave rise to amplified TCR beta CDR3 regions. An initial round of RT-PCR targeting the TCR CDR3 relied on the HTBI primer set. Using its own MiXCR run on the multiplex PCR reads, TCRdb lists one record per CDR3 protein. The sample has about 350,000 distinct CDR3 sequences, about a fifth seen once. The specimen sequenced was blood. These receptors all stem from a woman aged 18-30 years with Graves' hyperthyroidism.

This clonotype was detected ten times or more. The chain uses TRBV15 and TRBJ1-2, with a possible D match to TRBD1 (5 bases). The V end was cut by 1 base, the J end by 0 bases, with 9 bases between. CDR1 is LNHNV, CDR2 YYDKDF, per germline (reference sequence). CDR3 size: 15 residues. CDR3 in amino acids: CATSRGGRSNYGYTF. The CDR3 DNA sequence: TGTGCCACCAGCAGAGGGGGGAGGTCTAACTATGGCTACACCTTC.

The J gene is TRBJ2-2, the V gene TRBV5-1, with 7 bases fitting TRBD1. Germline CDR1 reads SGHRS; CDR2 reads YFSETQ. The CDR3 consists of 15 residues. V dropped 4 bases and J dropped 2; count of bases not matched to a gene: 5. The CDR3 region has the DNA TGCGCCAGCAGCATCGACAGGGAAAACACCGGGGAGCTGTTTTTT. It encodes CASSIDRENTGELFF. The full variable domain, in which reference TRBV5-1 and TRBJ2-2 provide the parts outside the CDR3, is KAGVTQTPRYLIKTRGQQVTLSCSPISGHRSVSWYQQTPGQGLQFLFEYFSETQRNKGNFPGRFSGRQFSNSRSEMNVSTLELGDSALYLCASSIDRENTGELFFGEGSRLTVL.

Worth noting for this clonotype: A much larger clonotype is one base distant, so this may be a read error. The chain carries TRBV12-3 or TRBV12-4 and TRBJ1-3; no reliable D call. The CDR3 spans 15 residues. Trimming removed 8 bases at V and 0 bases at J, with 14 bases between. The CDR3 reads CASCRSLSSGNTIYF. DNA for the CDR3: TGTGCCAGCTGTCGAAGTCTTAGCTCTGGAAACACCATATATTTT.

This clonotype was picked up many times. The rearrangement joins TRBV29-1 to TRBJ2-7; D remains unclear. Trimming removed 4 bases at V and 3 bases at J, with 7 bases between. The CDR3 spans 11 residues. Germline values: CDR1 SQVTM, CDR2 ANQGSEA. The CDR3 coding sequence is TGCAGCGTTGGGATTGACTACGAGCAGTACTTC. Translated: CSVGIDYEQYF.

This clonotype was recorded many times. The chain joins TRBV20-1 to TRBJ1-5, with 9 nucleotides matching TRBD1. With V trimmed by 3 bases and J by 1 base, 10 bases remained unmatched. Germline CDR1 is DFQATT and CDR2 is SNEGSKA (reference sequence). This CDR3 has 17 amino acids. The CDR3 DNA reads TGCAGTGCTAGTAAATCGACAGGGGGGGGGAGCAATCAGCCCCAGCATTTT. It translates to CSASKSTGGGSNQPQHF.

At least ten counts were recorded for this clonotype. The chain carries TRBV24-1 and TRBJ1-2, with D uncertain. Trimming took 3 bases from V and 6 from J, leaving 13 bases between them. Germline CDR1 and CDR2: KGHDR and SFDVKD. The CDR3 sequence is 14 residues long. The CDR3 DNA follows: TGTGCCACCAGTGATGGGATAAGAGGGCATGGCTACACCTTC. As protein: CATSDGIRGHGYTF.

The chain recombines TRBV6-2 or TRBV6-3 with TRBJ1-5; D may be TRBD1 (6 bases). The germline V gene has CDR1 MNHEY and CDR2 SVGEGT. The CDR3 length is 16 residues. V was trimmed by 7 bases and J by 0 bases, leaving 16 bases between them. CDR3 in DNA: TGTGCCAGCAAACCATTAAACAGGGATAGCAATCAGCCCCAGCATTTT. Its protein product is CASKPLNRDSNQPQHF.

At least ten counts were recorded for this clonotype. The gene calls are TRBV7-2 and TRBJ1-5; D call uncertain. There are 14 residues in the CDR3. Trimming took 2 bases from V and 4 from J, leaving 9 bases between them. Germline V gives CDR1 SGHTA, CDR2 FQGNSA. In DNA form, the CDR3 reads TGTGCCAGCAGCTTAAAGTCCGGGAATCAGCCCCAGCATTTT. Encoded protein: CASSLKSGNQPQHF. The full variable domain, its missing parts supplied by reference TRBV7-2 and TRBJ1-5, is GAGVSQSPSNKVTEKGKDVELRCDPISGHTALYWYRQSLGQGLEFLIYFQGNSAPDKSGLPSDRFSAERTGGSVSTLTIQRTQQEDSAVYLCASSLKSGNQPQHFGDGTRLSIL.

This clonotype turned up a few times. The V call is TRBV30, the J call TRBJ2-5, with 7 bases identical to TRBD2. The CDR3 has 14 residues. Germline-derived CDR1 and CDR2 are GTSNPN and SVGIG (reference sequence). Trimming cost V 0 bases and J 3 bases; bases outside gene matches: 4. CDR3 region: CAWSVWGGKETQYF. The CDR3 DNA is TGTGCCTGGAGTGTATGGGGGGGTAAAGAGACCCAGTACTTC.